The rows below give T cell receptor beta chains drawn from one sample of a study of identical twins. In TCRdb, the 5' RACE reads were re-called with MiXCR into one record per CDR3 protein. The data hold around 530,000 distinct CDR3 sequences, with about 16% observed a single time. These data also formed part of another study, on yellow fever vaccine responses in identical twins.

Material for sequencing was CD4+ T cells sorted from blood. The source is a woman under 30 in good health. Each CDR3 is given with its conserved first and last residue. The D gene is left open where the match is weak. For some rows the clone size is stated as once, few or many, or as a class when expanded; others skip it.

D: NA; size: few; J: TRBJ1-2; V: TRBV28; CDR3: CASSLYRAYGYTF; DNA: TGTGCCAGCAGTTTATACAGAGCCTATGGCTACACCTTC
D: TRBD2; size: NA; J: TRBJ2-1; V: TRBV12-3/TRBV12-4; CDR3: CASTPRGTSGNNEQFF; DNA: TGTGCCAGCACCCCTAGGGGAACTAGCGGCAATAATGAGCAGTTCTTC
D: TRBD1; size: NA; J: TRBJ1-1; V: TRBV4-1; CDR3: CASSQEPPLTGDTEAFF; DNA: TGCGCCAGCAGCCAAGAACCCCCGTTGACAGGGGACACTGAAGCTTTCTTT
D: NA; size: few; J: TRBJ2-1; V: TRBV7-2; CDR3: CASSLMVYNEQFF; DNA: TGTGCCAGCAGCTTAATGGTATACAATGAGCAGTTCTTC
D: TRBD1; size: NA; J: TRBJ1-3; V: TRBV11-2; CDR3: CASSPIGQVLSSGNTIYF; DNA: TGTGCCAGCAGTCCCATCGGACAGGTCCTGAGCTCTGGAAACACCATATATTTT
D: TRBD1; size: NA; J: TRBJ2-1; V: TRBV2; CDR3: CASTQSGTGGKGSTIEQFF; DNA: TGTGCCAGCACCCAATCCGGGACAGGGGGTAAGGGAAGTACGATTGAGCAGTTCTTC
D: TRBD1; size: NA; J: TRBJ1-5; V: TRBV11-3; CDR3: CASSLRTGNQPQHF; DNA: TGTGCCAGCAGCTTACGGACAGGGAATCAGCCCCAGCATTTT
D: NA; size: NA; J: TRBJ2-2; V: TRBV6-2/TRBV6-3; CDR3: CASSPFRGATGELFF; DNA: TGTGCCAGCAGCCCCTTTAGGGGAGCCACCGGGGAGCTGTTTTTT
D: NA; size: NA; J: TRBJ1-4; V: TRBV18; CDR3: CASSPSSYLATNEKLFF; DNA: TGTGCCAGCTCACCATCCTCCTACCTTGCAACTAATGAAAAACTGTTTTTT
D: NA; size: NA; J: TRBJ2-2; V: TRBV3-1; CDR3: CASSQGQRSVGGELFF; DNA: TGTGCCAGCAGCCAAGGTCAACGCAGCGTCGGGGGGGAGCTGTTTTTT
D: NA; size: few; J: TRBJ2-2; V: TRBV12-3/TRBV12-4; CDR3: CASSLALGRGTGELFF; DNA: TGTGCCAGCAGTTTAGCGCTTGGCAGGGGCACCGGGGAGCTGTTTTTT
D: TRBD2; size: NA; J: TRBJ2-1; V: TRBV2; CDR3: CASSKGRGPGGSYNEQFF; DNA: TGTGCCAGCAGCAAGGGGAGGGGCCCCGGTGGCTCCTACAATGAGCAGTTCTTC
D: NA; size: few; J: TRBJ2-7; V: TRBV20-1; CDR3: CSARPPGAYEQYF; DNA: TGCAGTGCTAGGCCCCCGGGGGCCTACGAGCAGTACTTC
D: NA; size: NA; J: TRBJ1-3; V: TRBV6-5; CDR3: CASSYSGRTHSGNTIYF; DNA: TGTGCCAGCAGTTACTCGGGCAGGACCCACTCTGGAAACACCATATATTTT
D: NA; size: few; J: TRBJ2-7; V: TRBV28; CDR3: CASSPPGTNSYEQYF; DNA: TGTGCCAGCAGCCCCCCAGGGACAAATTCCTACGAGCAGTACTTC
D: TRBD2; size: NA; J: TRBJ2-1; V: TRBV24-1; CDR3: CATSVGLAYNEQFF; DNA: TGTGCCACCAGCGTGGGACTAGCCTACAATGAGCAGTTCTTC
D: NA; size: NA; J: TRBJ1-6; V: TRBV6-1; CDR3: CATKPGIFNSPLHF; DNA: TGTGCCACCAAGCCCGGGATCTTTAATTCACCCCTCCACTTT
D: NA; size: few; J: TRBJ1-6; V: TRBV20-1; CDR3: CSAHPGGNSPLHF; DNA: TGCAGTGCTCATCCGGGGGGGAATTCACCCCTCCACTTT
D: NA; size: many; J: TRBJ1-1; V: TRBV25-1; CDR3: CASGPRDSGNTEAFF; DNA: TGTGCCAGCGGGCCGCGTGATAGCGGGAACACTGAAGCTTTCTTT
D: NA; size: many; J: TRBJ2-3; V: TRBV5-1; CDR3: CASRATSTDTQYF; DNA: TGCGCCAGCAGAGCTACAAGCACAGATACGCAGTATTTT
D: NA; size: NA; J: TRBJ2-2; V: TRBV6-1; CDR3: CASSEGLGNTGELFF; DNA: TGTGCCAGCAGTGAAGGGCTTGGGAACACCGGGGAGCTGTTTTTT
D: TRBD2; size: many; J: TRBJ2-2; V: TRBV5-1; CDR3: CASSLPSGGVELFF; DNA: TGCGCCAGCAGCTTGCCTAGCGGGGGCGTGGAGCTGTTTTTT
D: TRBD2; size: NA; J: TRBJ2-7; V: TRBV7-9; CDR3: CASSLERGAPYEQYF; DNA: TGTGCCAGCAGCTTAGAGCGGGGCGCACCCTACGAGCAGTACTTC
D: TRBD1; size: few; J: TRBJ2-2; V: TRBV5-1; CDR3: CASSLDPPGQAAGELFF; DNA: TGCGCCAGCAGCTTAGACCCACCGGGACAGGCCGCCGGGGAGCTGTTTTTT
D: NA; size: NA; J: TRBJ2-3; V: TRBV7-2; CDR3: CASSLSGTLGKDTQYF; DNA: TGTGCCAGCAGCTTAAGTGGGACACTCGGAAAAGATACGCAGTATTTT
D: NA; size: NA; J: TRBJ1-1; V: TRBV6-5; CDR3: CASSYSYRVSEAFF; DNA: TGTGCCAGCAGTTACTCCTACAGGGTGTCTGAAGCTTTCTTT
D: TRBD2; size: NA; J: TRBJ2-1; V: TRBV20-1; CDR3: CSATGTGTSGTNEQFF; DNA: TGCAGTGCTACCGGAACCGGGACTAGCGGGACTAATGAGCAGTTCTTC
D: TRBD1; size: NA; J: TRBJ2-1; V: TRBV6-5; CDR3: CASSPWDRVYEQFF; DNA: TGTGCCAGCAGCCCCTGGGACAGGGTTTATGAGCAGTTCTTC
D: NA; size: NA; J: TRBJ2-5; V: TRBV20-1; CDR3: CSARGLGPRRETQYF; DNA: TGCAGTGCTAGGGGCCTTGGACCACGGAGAGAGACCCAGTACTTC
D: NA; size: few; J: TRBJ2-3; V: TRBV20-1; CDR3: CSVGDRSTDTQYF; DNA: TGCAGTGTTGGCGACAGAAGCACAGATACGCAGTATTTT
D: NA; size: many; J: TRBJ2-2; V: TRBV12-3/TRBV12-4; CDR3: CASSFSGEYTGELFF; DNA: TGTGCCAGCAGTTTCTCGGGGGAGTACACCGGGGAGCTGTTTTTT
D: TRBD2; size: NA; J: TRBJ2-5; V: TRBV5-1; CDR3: CASSLGLAEMGETQYF; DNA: TGCGCCAGCAGCTTAGGACTAGCGGAGATGGGTGAGACCCAGTACTTC
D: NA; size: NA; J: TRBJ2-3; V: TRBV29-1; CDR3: CSVRGDRADTQYF; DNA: TGCAGCGTTCGGGGTGATAGGGCAGATACGCAGTATTTT
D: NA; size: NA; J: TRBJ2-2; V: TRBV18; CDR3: CASSPPGWSGELFF; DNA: TGTGCCAGCTCACCACCGGGATGGTCCGGGGAGCTGTTTTTT
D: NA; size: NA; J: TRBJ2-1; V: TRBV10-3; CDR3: CAISARDGEQFF; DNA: TGTGCCATCAGTGCTAGGGATGGTGAGCAGTTCTTC
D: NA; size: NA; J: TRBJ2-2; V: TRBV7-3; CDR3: CASSVHRENTGELFF; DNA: TGTGCCAGCAGCGTCCATAGGGAGAACACCGGGGAGCTGTTTTTT
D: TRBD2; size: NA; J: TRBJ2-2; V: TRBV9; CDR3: CASSVSGGVPTGELFF; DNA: TGTGCCAGCAGCGTTAGCGGGGGGGTCCCCACCGGGGAGCTGTTTTTT
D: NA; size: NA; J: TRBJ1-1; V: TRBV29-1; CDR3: CSVEAGATEAFF; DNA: TGCAGCGTTGAAGCGGGGGCCACTGAAGCTTTCTTT
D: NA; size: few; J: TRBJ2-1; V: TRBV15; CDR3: CATSRVRDGYNEQFF; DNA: TGTGCCACCAGCCGGGTCCGGGACGGGTACAATGAGCAGTTCTTC
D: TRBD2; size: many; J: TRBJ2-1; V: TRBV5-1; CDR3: CASSLGSGAYNEQFF; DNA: TGTGCCAGCAGTTTAGGGAGCGGGGCCTACAATGAGCAGTTCTTC
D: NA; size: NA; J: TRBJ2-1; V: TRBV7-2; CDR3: CASSLVDRPTNNEQFF; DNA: TGTGCCAGCAGCTTAGTGGACAGACCCACCAACAATGAGCAGTTCTTC
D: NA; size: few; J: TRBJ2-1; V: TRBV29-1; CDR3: CSSGSYNEQFF; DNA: TGCAGCAGCGGGTCATACAATGAGCAGTTCTTC
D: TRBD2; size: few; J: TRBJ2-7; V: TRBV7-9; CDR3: CASSLSGGSDEQYF; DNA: TGTGCCAGCAGCTTATCGGGCGGGAGCGACGAGCAGTACTTC
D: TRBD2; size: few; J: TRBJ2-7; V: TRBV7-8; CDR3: CASSLGGGLDYYEQYF; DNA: TGTGCCAGCAGCTTAGGGGGGGGACTAGACTACTACGAGCAGTACTTC
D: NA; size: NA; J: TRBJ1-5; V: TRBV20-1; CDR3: CSARGTAQHF; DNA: TGCAGTGCTAGAGGGACAGCCCAGCATTTT
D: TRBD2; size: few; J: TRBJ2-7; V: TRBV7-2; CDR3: CASSLSGTSGYYEQYF; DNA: TGTGCCAGCAGCTTGAGCGGGACTAGCGGATACTACGAGCAGTACTTC
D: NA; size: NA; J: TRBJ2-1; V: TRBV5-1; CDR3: CASSPLEGVYNEQFF; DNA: TGCGCCAGCAGCCCACTAGAGGGGGTCTACAATGAGCAGTTCTTC
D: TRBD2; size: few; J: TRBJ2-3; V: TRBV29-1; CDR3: CSVTMRGLAPDTQYF; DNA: TGCAGCGTAACGATGAGAGGACTAGCACCGGATACGCAGTATTTT
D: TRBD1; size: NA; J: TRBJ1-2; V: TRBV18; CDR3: CASSPGTGSGYGYTF; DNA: TGTGCCAGCTCACCGGGGACAGGGTCGGGCTATGGCTACACCTTC
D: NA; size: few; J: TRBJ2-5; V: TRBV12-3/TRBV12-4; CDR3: CASSFTDQETQYF; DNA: TGTGCCAGCAGTTTTACAGACCAAGAGACCCAGTACTTC
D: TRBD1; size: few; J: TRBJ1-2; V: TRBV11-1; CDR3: CASSLGWGQGESLYGYTF; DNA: TGTGCCAGCAGCTTAGGGTGGGGACAGGGGGAGTCCCTGTATGGCTACACCTTC
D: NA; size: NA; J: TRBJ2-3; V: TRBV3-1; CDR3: CASSPGTFGHTDTQYF; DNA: TGTGCCAGCAGCCCCGGGACTTTCGGGCACACAGATACGCAGTATTTT
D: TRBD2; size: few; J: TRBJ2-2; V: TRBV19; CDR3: CASSIGGGRDTGELFF; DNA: TGTGCCAGTAGTATTGGCGGGGGGAGGGACACCGGGGAGCTGTTTTTT
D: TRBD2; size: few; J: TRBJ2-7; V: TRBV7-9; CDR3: CASSTRLAGEKYEQYF; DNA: TGTGCCAGCAGCACACGACTAGCGGGAGAAAAATACGAGCAGTACTTC
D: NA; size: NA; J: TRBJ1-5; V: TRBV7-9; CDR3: CASSQDRLHQPQHF; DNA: TGTGCCAGCAGCCAGGATCGACTGCATCAGCCCCAGCATTTT